Shown below are 4 T cell receptor beta chains from a single sample sequenced in a study of blood T cell repertoires in COVID-19. Clones were sequenced by immunoSEQ multiplex PCR, and TCRdb holds only the in-frame ones, with some missing. This sample carries 150,000 to 200,000 clones, roughly 85% of them seen once, and the ten largest clones take roughly a tenth. Source material: peripheral blood. The receptors derive from a woman aged 80 or over with active or convalescent COVID-19.

This rearrangement joins TRBV7-9 to TRBJ1-5, with no clear D. The V end lost 5 bases, the J end lost 7 bases, and 9 bases lay between the germline ends. The CDR3 extends over 12 amino acids. Germline loops: CDR1 SEHNR, CDR2 FQNEAQ (reference sequence). As DNA, the CDR3 is TGTGCCAGCAGCCTTTCTCGGCAGCCCCAGCATTTT. Translating it yields CASSLSRQPQHF. The entire variable domain, with the rest obtained from reference TRBV7-9 and TRBJ1-5, is as follows: DTGVSQNPRHKITKRGQNVTFRCDPISEHNRLYWYRQTLGQGPEFLTYFQNEAQLEKSRLLSDRFSAERPKGSFSTLEIQRTEQGDSAMYLCASSLSRQPQHFGDGTRLSIL.

This clone was seen only once. The chain links TRBV7-3 to TRBJ1-2; TRBD1 might be the D (6 bases). The CDR3 sequence is 12 residues long. V lost 4 bases and J 7 bases, leaving 10 bases between the germline ends. In germline, CDR1 is SGHTA, CDR2 FQGTGA. This CDR3 is CASSSGQSGYTF. In DNA form, the CDR3 reads TGTGCCAGCAGCTCAGGACAGAGTGGCTACACCTTC.

The genes are TRBV30 and TRBJ1-1; no firm D call. The CDR3 sequence is 14 residues long. CDR1 and CDR2 (germline): GTSNPN, SVGIG (reference sequence). Trimming stripped 2 bases from V and 5 bases from J, with 15 bases between. The CDR3 sequence is CAWSKGHAGTEAFF. The CDR3 nucleotides read TGTGCCTGGAGTAAGGGCCATGCGGGGACTGAAGCTTTCTTT.

This chain links TRBV5-1 with TRBJ2-5; TRBD2 might be the D (6 bases). Germline-derived CDR1 and CDR2 are SGHRS and YFSETQ. Deletions cut 4 bases from V and 1 base from J, with 11 bases between. The CDR3 is 14 residues long. The CDR3 region has the DNA TGCGCCAGCAGCGGTGTAGCGGCCCAAGAGACCCAGTACTTC. Translation: CASSGVAAQETQYF.